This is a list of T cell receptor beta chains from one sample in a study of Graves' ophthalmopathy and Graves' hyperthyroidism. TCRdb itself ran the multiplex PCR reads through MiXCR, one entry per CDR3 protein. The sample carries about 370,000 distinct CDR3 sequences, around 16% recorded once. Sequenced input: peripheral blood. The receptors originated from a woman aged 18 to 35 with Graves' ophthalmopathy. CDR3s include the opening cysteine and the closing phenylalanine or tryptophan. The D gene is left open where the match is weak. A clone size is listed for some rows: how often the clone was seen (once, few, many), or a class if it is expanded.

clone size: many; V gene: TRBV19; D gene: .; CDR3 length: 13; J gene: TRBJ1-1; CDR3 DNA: TGTGCCAGTCTGTGGGGGAAGAACACTGAAGCTTTCTTT; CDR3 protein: CASLWGKNTEAFF
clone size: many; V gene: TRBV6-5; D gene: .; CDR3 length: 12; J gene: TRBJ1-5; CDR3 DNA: TGTGCCAGCAGTTACGTCAATCAGCACCAGCATTTT; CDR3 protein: CASSYVNQHQHF
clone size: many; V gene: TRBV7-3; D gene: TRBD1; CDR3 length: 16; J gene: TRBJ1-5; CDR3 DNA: TGTGCCAGCAGCTCCCAAGGACAGGGTCGGAATCAGCCCCAGCATTTT; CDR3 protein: CASSSQGQGRNQPQHF
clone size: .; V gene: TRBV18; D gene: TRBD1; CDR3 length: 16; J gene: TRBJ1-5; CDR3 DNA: TGTGCCAGCTCCACCAGCAGGACAGGGAGCAATCAGCCCCAGCATTTT; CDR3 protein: CASSTSRTGSNQPQHF
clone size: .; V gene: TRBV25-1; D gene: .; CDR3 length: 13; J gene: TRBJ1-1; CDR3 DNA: TGTGCCAGCAGTGAACAGGGAGGGGCGGAAGCTTTCTTT; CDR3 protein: CASSEQGGAEAFF
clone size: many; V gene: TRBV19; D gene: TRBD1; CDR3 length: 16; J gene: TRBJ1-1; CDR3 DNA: TGTGCCAGTTCTACTCTCAGGGGGCGCGGGGACACTGAAGCTTTCTTT; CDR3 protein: CASSTLRGRGDTEAFF
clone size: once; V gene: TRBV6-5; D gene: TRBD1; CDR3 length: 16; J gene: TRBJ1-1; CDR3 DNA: TGTGCCAGCAGTTACTACTTACAGGGGGTTGGCACTGAAGCTTTCTTT; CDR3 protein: CASSYYLQGVGTEAFF
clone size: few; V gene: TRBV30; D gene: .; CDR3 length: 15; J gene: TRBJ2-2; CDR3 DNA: TGTGCCTGGATCCGCCTAGGGGGAAGCACCGGGGAGCTGTTTTTT; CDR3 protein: CAWIRLGGSTGELFF
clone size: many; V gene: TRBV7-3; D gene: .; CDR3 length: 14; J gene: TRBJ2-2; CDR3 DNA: TGTGCCAGCAGCTTTAGTCGGCACACCGGGGAGCTGTTTTTT; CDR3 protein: CASSFSRHTGELFF
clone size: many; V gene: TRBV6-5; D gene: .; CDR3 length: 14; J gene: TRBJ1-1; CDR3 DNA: TGTGCCAGCAGTTGGCAGGAGATGAACACTGAAGCTTTCTTT; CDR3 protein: CASSWQEMNTEAFF
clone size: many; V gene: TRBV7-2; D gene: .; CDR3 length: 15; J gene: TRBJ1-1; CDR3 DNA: TGTGCCAGCAGCTTACAGGGGCGCAGGGACACTGAAGCTTTCTTT; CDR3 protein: CASSLQGRRDTEAFF
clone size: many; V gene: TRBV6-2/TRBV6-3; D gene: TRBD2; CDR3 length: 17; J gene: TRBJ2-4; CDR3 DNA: TGTGCCAGCAGTTACACAATCCCCCAGCGGGAGCGGCACATTCAGTACTTC; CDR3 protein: CASSYTIPQRERHIQYF
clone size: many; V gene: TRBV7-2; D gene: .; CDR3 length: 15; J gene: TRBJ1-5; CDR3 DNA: TGTGCCAGCAGCTTAGGGCAGGGAGGCCTAGGGCCCCAGCATTTT; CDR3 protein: CASSLGQGGLGPQHF
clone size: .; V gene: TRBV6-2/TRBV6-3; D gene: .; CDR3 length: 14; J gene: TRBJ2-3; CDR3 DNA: TGTGCCAGCAGTTCCACCTTGGTAACAGATACGCAGTATTTT; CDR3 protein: CASSSTLVTDTQYF
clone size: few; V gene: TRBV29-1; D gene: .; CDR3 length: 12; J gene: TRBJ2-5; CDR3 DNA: TGCAGCACGAGCAGAGGCCAAGAGACCCAGTACTTC; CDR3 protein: CSTSRGQETQYF
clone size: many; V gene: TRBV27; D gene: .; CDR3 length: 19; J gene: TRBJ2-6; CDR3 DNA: TGTGCCAGCAGTTTATACCAGTTAGGGGAAAACTCTGGGGCCAACGTCCTGACTTTC; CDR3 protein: CASSLYQLGENSGANVLTF
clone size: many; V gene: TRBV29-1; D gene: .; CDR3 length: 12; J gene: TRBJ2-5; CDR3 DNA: TGCAGCACGACGAACGTCCAAGAGACCCAGTACTTC; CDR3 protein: CSTTNVQETQYF
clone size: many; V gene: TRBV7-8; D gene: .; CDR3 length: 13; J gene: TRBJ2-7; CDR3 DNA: TGTGCCAGCAGCTCCGCCAGCGGCGCCGAGCAGTACTTC; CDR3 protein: CASSSASGAEQYF
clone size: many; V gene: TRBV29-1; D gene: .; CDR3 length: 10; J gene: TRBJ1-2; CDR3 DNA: TGCAGCGTTTGGGAGAACGGCTACACCTTC; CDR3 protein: CSVWENGYTF
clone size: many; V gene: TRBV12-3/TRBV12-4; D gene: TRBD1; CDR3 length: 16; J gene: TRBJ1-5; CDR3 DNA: TGTGCCAGCAGTTTGGCTAACAGGGGGAGCAATCAGCCCCAGCATTTT; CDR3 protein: CASSLANRGSNQPQHF
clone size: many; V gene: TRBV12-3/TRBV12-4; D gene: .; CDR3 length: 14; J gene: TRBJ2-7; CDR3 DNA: TGTGCCAGCAGTCCTGGACAGTTCTCCTACGAGCAGTACTTC; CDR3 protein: CASSPGQFSYEQYF
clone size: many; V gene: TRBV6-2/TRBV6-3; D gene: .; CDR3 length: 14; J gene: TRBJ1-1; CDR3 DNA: TGTGCCAGCAGTTACTTGAGGGAATCGGGTGAAGCTTTCTTT; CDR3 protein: CASSYLRESGEAFF